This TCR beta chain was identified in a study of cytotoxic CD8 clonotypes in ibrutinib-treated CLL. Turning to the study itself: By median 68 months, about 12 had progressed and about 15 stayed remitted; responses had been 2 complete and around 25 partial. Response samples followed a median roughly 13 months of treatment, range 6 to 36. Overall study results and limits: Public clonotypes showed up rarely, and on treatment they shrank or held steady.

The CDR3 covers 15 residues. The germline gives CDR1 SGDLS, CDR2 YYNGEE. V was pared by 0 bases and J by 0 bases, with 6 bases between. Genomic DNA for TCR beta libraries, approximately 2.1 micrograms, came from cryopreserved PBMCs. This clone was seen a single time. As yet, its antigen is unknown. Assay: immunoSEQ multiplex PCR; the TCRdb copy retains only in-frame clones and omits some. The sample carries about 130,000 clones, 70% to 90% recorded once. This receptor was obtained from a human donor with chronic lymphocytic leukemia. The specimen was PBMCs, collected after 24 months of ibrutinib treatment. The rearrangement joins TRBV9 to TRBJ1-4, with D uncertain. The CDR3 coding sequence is TGTGCCAGCAGCGTAGGACTGGCAACTAATGAAAAACTGTTTTTT. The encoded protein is CASSVGLATNEKLFF.